This TCR beta chain was profiled in a study of CD8 T cells in ankylosing spondylitis (TCRdb year 2017). Regarding the complete study: The study profiled T cell receptor beta repertoires in healthy donors and ankylosing spondylitis patients to find disease-linked TCR variants. The whole study cohort included 108 healthy donors and roughly 24 ankylosing spondylitis patients. Peripheral blood was sampled, and synovial fluid was additionally collected from ankylosing spondylitis patients.

This clonotype was picked up a small number of times. There is no known antigen for this receptor. Base qualities were left out, and no much larger clone turns up one base away. Paper-wide results and their limitations: Some TCR beta motif variants had previously been reported in synovial fluid and blood of reactive arthritis patients, which suggested common disease-initiation mechanisms. According to the report, matched synovial fluid samples from ankylosing spondylitis patients were significantly enriched for the disease-linked clones. In peripheral blood, the disease-linked clones were found at relatively low frequencies and had a CD8+ phenotype. A TCR beta motif of about 8 highly homologous amino acid variants appeared characteristic of blood from ankylosing spondylitis patients.

Including the terminal cysteine and phenylalanine, the CDR3 comprises 13 residues. Of all the DNA, just the CDR3 is kept, 39 bases in frame from base 1. Via the germline V gene (reference sequence), CDR1 is DFQATT and CDR2 SNEGSKA. V lost 5 bases and J lost 9 bases, and the count of bases not matched to a germline gene is 13. The sequencer was an Illumina HiSeq 2500. TCR beta libraries were prepared by quantitative 5'-RACE with molecular barcodes. In the original analysis: Disease-linked TCR variants were identified with a new computational method built on a probabilistic model of VDJ rearrangement. In-frame beta chains were kept once TCRdb had trimmed the public reads at Q25 with fastp and called clones with MiXCR. Each entry is one CDR3 protein sequence, shown with its most common DNA and genes. These V and J calls are TCRdb output, not the study's own analysis. For this sample the table gives 700,000 to 1,000,000 distinct CDR3 sequences, of which roughly 12% were detected only once. The top ten clonotypes cover roughly 0.51% of the sample.

The sequenced sample was blood, either unsorted or a sorted T cell fraction (not recorded which). This receptor chain uses TRBV20-1 and TRBJ2-7, with 7 bases matching TRBD1. The source is a male donor with ankylosing spondylitis. The CDR3 protein is CSAYRQGRVGQYF. The nucleotide sequence reads TGCAGTGCTTATAGACAGGGTAGGGTAGGGCAGTACTTC.